This T cell receptor beta chain originates from a study of blood T cell repertoires in COVID-19. Across the study: In each case, the material was cDNA or gDNA derived from T cells, B-cell-depleted T cells, or PBMCs.

Original analysis: Reference gene primer amplification in the assay estimated nucleated cell counts. The data were produced by immunoSEQ multiplex PCR, yet TCRdb's version contains in-frame clones alone and is incomplete. The V and J calls and clone size are taken from that table; D and trimming were inferred from the DNA. The table records around 320,000 clones, roughly 87% of them present only once. This CDR3 spans 14 amino acids. The V end lost 5 bases, the J end lost 5 bases, and 15 bases lay between the germline ends. Looked up from germline, CDR1 is KGHSH and CDR2 is LQKENI. This clone has just a few counts.

Input material: peripheral blood. The chain has TRBV18 and TRBJ2-5; TRBD2 is a possible D gene (6 bases). This clonotype originated in a man younger than 30 with active or convalescent COVID-19. The CDR3 sequence is CASSMTGDRETQYF. CDR3 DNA sequence: TGTGCCAGCTCAATGACGGGGGACCGGGAGACCCAGTACTTC.